This TCR beta chain was documented in a study of Graves' ophthalmopathy and Graves' hyperthyroidism. General observations from the study: Both a roughly 70% sensitivity and a 72.22% specificity characterized the model's predictions of ophthalmopathy progression.

Trimming removed 6 bases at V and 1 base at J, with 16 bases between. Germline CDR1 and CDR2: LGHDT and YNNKEL (reference sequence). The CDR3 is made up of 15 amino acids. The authors amplified TCR beta CDR3 regions, and they did so from RNA transcripts for repertoire sequencing. RT-PCR with HTBI primers came first, then second-round multiplex PCR. TCRdb re-derived calls from the multiplex PCR reads in MiXCR, one entry per CDR3 protein. The sample lists 400,000 to 500,000 distinct CDR3 sequences, around 21% occurring once. Comment on this clonotype: What it recognizes is unknown.

Hyperthyroidism is called stable when no ophthalmopathy develops within 18 months of follow-up. The TCR originated in a woman between 18 and 30 years old with stable Graves' hyperthyroidism. V gene TRBV3-1 combines with J gene TRBJ2-7, with a weak D call TRBD1 (6 bases). Source material: peripheral blood. The CDR3 here is CASSHQGRGSYEQYF. The CDR3 coding sequence is TGTGCCAGCAGTCATCAGGGGCGTGGGTCCTACGAGCAGTACTTC.